This TCR beta chain was documented in a study of shared clonotypes between healthy human individuals. Study details: A few men and two women, aged 18 to 49, were donors.

Study-wide results and limits: The authors sampled blood alone, and tissue repertoires likely differ.

The ends were cut back, 10 bases at V and 1 base at J, with 19 bases in the middle. Germline loops: CDR1 MDHEN, CDR2 SYDVKM. The CDR3 is made up of 15 amino acids. Libraries were prepared by immunoSEQ multiplex PCR; TCRdb keeps only in-frame clonotypes and omits some of them. The sample comprises 950,000 to 1,100,000 clones, approximately 72% of which are singletons, and 1.4% rests with the top ten. About this clone: Its cognate antigen is unknown.

Source material: memory CD4+ T cells sorted from blood. This sample's subset: CD45RA-negative fraction. The V and J genes are TRBV28 and TRBJ1-2; the D gene is possibly TRBD1 (6 bases). The TCR comes from a young man in good health. This CDR3 is CATLKGGSLNYGYTF. The CDR3 nucleotides read TGTGCCACCCTTAAAGGGGGGTCCCTTAACTATGGCTACACCTTC.